This T cell receptor (beta chain) was obtained from a study of OX40 agonist ivuxolimab in advanced cancers. Study-level information: Patients took ivuxolimab, an agonistic anti-OX40 (CD134) antibody.

On cycle 4 day 1 and cycle 7 day 1, as well as at baseline, blood was sampled. Turning to this clone: Its antigen is currently unknown.

The study's findings and limits: On average, CD8+ T cells showed a greater number of expanded clones than CD4+.

Sequencing was performed with immunoSEQ multiplex PCR; in TCRdb, only in-frame clones are kept and a portion is missing. The sample holds 65,000 or so clones, more than 80% seen once. The CDR3 totals 17 residues. Between the trimmed V and J ends, which lost 4 bases and 0 bases, there was a span of 18 bases. Per germline, CDR1 SSHAT and CDR2 FNYEAQ (reference sequence). This clonotype was obtained from an adult with an advanced solid tumor such as melanoma, head and neck, liver or kidney cancer. V usage is TRBV7-7 and J usage is TRBJ1-2, with a possible D match to TRBD1 (5 bases). The sequencing here drew on CD4+ or CD8+ T cells sorted from blood, taken in a trial of the OX40 agonist ivuxolimab. The CDR3 reads CASSSSGRTRSNYGYTF. CDR3 nucleotide sequence: TGTGCCAGCAGCTCTTCAGGGCGCACCCGTTCTAACTATGGCTACACCTTC. The full variable domain, rest sourced from reference TRBV7-7 and TRBJ1-2, is GAGVSQSPRYKVTKRGQDVTLRCDPISSHATLYWYQQALGQGPEFLTYFNYEAQPDKSGLPSDRFSAERPEGSISTLTIQRTEQRDSAMYRCASSSSGRTRSNYGYTFGSGTRLTVV.